A single T cell receptor beta chain is shown here with its context. Its antigen is not known. This sequence may be a read error, since a much larger clone differs from it by one base. The data originate from a study of T cells in Graves' hyperthyroidism and ophthalmopathy. The study's findings and limits: Most expanded thyroid clonotypes above 0.001 recurred in blood.

Amplification targeted TCR beta CDR3 regions from RNA transcripts. HTBI primers were employed in a first-round RT-PCR of the TCR CDR3. Via MiXCR, TCRdb re-called the multiplex PCR reads, giving one row per CDR3 protein. The sample holds 500,000 to 650,000 distinct CDR3 sequences, just under 20% seen once. The CDR3 runs 15 residues. With duration under 3 months, ophthalmopathy was active: Clinical Activity Score at least 3, NOSPECS at least 4. This chain joins TRBV12-3 or TRBV12-4 and TRBJ1-2; the match to TRBD1 covers 9 bases. This TCR was sampled from a man aged 35-49 years with Graves' ophthalmopathy. The sequencing input was blood. CDR3 sequence (DNA): TGTGCCGGCAGGTTCTCCCGGGACAGGGTCTATGGCTACACCTTC. Translated, it gives CAGRFSRDRVYGYTF.